This record looks at one T cell receptor beta chain sequence and its context. The antigen remains undetermined. This specimen belongs to a study of cytomegalovirus exposure and HLA in healthy donors. The overall study: There were roughly 110 million unique TCR beta sequences, drawn from roughly 200 million T cells, in an earlier analysis.

Amplification used 60 Vbeta primers and 13 Jbeta primers. Generated by immunoSEQ multiplex PCR, the TCRdb table keeps only in-frame clones and is missing some. This sample yields 90,000 to 120,000 clones, of which about 80% are seen a single time; approximately 2.8% belongs to the top ten. Study findings and constraints: Upon later analysis, HLA-associated TCR beta chains proved more clonally expanded than other, equally common chains. Common viral pathogens were later found to be apparently linked to several of the most significant clusters. In a later analysis, donors in an Asian-associated ancestry cluster reportedly had fewer N-insertions in productive TCRs than the cohort mean.

The germline V gene encodes CDR1 ENHRY and CDR2 SYGVKD. V lost 6 bases, J lost 5 bases, and 7 bases stayed unmatched. The CDR3 runs to 14 residues. The clonotype was recovered from a woman aged 40 to 50 in good health and CMV-seronegative. The sequenced material came from PBMCs. V is TRBV10-3 and J is TRBJ2-5; 9 positions agree with TRBD2. The CDR3 bases are TGTGCCATCAGGGCTAGCGGGGAAGGGGAGACCCAGTACTTC. Protein: CAIRASGEGETQYF.